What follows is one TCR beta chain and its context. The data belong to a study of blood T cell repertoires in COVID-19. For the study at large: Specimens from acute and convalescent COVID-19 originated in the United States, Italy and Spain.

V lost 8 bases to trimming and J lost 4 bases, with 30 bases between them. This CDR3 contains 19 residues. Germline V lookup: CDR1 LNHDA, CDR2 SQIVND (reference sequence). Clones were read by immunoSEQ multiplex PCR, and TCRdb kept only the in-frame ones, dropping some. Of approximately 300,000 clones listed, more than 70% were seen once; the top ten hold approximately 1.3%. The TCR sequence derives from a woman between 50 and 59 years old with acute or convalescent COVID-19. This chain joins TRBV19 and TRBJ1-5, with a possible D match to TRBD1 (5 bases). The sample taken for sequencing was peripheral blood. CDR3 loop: CASSWRGTSEPTSNQPQHF. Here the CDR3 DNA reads TGTGCCAGTTCCTGGCGGGGGACCTCCGAACCCACGTCTAATCAGCCCCAGCATTTT.